This note documents a single TCR beta chain sequence. Antigen unknown. Germline CDR1 and CDR2: SEHNR and FQNEAQ (reference sequence). The length of the CDR3 is 16 residues. J gave up 3 bases and V 5 bases, and 10 bases lay outside the gene matches. The naive CD8 subset, CD45RO-negative cells positively selected for CCR7, excluded terminally differentiated effector memory CD45RA+ cells. Generated by immunoSEQ multiplex PCR, the TCRdb table keeps only in-frame clones and is missing some. The sample has roughly 2.1 million clones, just over 90% seen once. The data derive from a study of shared clonotypes between healthy human individuals. Findings and limits, study-wide: In having few donors, the study represented limited genetic and exposure-history diversity. Sequencing depth was a factor that was expected to affect clonotype sharing among donors. All-four-donor shared clonotypes had higher generation probabilities than non-shared clonotypes did.

The chain links TRBV7-9 to TRBJ2-3; 8 bases agree with TRBD2. This TCR was sampled from a man aged 18 to 30 in good health. Some clones in this sample may be carry-over from other donors' samples. Sequencing was done on a sample of naive CD8+ T cells from PBMCs. The CDR3 coding sequence is TGTGCCAGCAGCCCGCAACGGGAGGGGATGACAGATACGCAGTATTTT. This codes for CASSPQREGMTDTQYF.